These T cell receptor beta chains were read from a single sample in a study of Graves' ophthalmopathy and Graves' hyperthyroidism. MiXCR was run by TCRdb on the multiplex PCR reads, yielding one entry per CDR3 protein. The sample lists roughly 480,000 distinct CDR3 sequences; roughly 14% were seen once. Sequenced material: blood. The receptors here all came from a woman in her twenties or thirties with Graves' ophthalmopathy. The CDR3 runs from the conserved cysteine through the conserved F or W. Each record gives: V gene, CDR3 protein.

>TRBV30
CAWTLQGANTEAFF
>TRBV30
CAFGTGNYGYTF
>TRBV5-5
CASSHGNTYEQYF
>TRBV7-6
CASSLARHEQYF
>TRBV13
CASSPRGPQETQYF
>TRBV9
CASSAIGTASSGANVLTF
>TRBV20-1
CSARRSGRLSSYEQYF
>TRBV15
CATSRDFGGYTF
>TRBV28
CASLLGQGPNYGYTF
>TRBV18
CASSPPLLPYEQYF
>TRBV24-1
CATSDLTGGETQYF
>TRBV13
CASSLRKGGETQYF
>TRBV18
CASSPRSRGGETQYF
>TRBV5-1
CASSLEQAGRGSLHF